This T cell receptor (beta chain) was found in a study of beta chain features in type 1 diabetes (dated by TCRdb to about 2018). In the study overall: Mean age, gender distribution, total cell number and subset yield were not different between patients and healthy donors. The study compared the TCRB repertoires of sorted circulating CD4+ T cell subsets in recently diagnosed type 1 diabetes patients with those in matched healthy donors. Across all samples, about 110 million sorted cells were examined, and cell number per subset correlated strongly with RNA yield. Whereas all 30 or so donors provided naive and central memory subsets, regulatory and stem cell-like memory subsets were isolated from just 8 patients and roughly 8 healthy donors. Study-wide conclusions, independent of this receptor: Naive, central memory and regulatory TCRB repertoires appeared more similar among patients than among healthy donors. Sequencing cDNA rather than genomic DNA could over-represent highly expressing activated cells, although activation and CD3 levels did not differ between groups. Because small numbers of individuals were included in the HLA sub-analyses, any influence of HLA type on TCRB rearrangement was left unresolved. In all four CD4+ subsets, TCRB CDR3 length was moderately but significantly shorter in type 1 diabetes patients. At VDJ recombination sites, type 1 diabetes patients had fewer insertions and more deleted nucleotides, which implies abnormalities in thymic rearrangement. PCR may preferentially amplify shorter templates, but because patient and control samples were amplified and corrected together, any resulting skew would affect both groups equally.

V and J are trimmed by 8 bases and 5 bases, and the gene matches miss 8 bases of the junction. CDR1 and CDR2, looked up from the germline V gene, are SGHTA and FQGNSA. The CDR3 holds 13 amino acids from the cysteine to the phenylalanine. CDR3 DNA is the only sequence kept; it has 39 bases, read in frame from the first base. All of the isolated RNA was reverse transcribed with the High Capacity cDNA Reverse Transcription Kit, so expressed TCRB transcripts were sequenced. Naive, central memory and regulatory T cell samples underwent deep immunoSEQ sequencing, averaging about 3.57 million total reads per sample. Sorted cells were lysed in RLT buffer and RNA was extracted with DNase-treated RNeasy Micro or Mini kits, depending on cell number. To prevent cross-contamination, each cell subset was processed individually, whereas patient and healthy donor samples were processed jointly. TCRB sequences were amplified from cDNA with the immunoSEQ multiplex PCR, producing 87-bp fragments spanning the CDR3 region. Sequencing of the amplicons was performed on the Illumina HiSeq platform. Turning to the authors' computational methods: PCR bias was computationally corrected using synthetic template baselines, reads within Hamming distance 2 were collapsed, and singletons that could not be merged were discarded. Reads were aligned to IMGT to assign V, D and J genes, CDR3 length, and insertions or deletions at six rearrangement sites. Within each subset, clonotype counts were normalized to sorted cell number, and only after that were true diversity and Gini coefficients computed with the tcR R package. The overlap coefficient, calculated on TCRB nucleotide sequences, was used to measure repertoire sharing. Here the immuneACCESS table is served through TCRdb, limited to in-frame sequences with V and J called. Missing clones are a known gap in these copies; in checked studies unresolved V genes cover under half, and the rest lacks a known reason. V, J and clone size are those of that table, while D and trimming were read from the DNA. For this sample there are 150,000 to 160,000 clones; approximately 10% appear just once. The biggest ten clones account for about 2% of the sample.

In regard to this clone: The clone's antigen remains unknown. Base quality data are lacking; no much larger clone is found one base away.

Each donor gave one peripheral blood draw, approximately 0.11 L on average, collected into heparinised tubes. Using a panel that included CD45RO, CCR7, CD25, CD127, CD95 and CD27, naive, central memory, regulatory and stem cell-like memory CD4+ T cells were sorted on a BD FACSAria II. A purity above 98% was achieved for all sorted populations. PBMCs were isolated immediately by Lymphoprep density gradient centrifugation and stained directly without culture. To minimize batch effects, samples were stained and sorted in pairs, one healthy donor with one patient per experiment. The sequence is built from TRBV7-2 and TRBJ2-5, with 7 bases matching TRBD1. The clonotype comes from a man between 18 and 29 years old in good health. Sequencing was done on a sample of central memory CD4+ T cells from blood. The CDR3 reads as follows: CASHRGTRETQYF. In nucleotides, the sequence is TGTGCCAGCCACAGGGGCACGAGGGAGACCCAGTACTTC.